Listed below are T cell receptor beta chains from one sample, sequenced in a study of T cells in Graves' hyperthyroidism and ophthalmopathy. Using its own MiXCR run on the multiplex PCR reads, TCRdb lists one record per CDR3 protein. This table has approximately 370,000 distinct CDR3 sequences, about 15% appearing once. Material: blood. These receptors all come from a woman in her 30s with Graves' hyperthyroidism that later progressed to Graves' ophthalmopathy. CDR3s include the opening cysteine and the closing phenylalanine or tryptophan. The order of the fields is clone size, D gene, J gene, V gene, CDR3 DNA, CDR3 protein. D genes are given only for firm matches. The size of a clone is reported for some rows only, either as once, few or many, or as a class for expanded clones.

clone_size: NA; d_call: TRBD2; j_call: TRBJ2-3; v_call: TRBV11-2; cdr3_nt: TGTGCCAGCAGGGGACTAGCGGGACGTGGAACGCAGTATTTT; cdr3_aa: CASRGLAGRGTQYF
clone_size: many; d_call: TRBD1; j_call: TRBJ2-7; v_call: TRBV28; cdr3_nt: TGTGCCAGCAGTGACTTACGGACAGGGGGAGGGGGCGAGCAGTACTTC; cdr3_aa: CASSDLRTGGGGEQYF
clone_size: many; d_call: TRBD2; j_call: TRBJ2-7; v_call: TRBV20-1; cdr3_nt: TGCAGTGCTAATCCGGGACTAGTGGGCCACGAGCAGTACTTC; cdr3_aa: CSANPGLVGHEQYF
clone_size: NA; d_call: NA; j_call: TRBJ2-5; v_call: TRBV5-1; cdr3_nt: TGCGCCAGCAGCTTGAGTGACAATAAAGAGACCCAGTACTTC; cdr3_aa: CASSLSDNKETQYF
clone_size: once; d_call: NA; j_call: TRBJ1-4; v_call: TRBV2; cdr3_nt: TGTGCCAGCAGTGAAATGTTGGGGGCCTCGGGAGAAAAACTGTTTTTT; cdr3_aa: CASSEMLGASGEKLFF
clone_size: many; d_call: TRBD2; j_call: TRBJ2-5; v_call: TRBV2; cdr3_nt: TGTGCCAGCATAGCGGGGGGTAAAGAGACCCAGTACTTC; cdr3_aa: CASIAGGKETQYF
clone_size: NA; d_call: TRBD2; j_call: TRBJ2-1; v_call: TRBV14; cdr3_nt: TGTGCCAGCAGCCAGAATAGCGGGAGGGCCTTCTGTGAGCAGTTCTTC; cdr3_aa: CASSQNSGRAFCEQFF
clone_size: few; d_call: TRBD2; j_call: TRBJ2-1; v_call: TRBV20-1; cdr3_nt: TGCAGTGCTAGTAATGCGGGGGGCCCCTACAATGAGCAGTTCTTC; cdr3_aa: CSASNAGGPYNEQFF
clone_size: many; d_call: NA; j_call: TRBJ2-5; v_call: TRBV18; cdr3_nt: TGTGCCAGCTCACCACGGGAGACCCAGTACTTC; cdr3_aa: CASSPRETQYF
clone_size: NA; d_call: NA; j_call: TRBJ1-1; v_call: TRBV29-1; cdr3_nt: TGCAGCGCAGGTGGGGGGAAAGACCCGTCAAAATTCCCCGCTTTCTTT; cdr3_aa: CSAGGGKDPSKFPAFF
clone_size: NA; d_call: NA; j_call: TRBJ1-4; v_call: TRBV30; cdr3_nt: TGTGCCTTAACCCGGACGGGGCCTAATGAAAAACTGTTTTTT; cdr3_aa: CALTRTGPNEKLFF
clone_size: many; d_call: NA; j_call: TRBJ2-7; v_call: TRBV7-9; cdr3_nt: TGTGCCAGCAGCTCCGGGGTGTTTCAGCAGACAATCTACGAGCAGTACTTC; cdr3_aa: CASSSGVFQQTIYEQYF
clone_size: NA; d_call: NA; j_call: TRBJ2-3; v_call: TRBV7-9; cdr3_nt: TGTGCCAGCAGCATCAGGGCCTCAAACCCAGATACGCAGTATTTT; cdr3_aa: CASSIRASNPDTQYF
clone_size: few; d_call: NA; j_call: TRBJ1-2; v_call: TRBV19; cdr3_nt: TGTGCCAGTAGTTGGTTCAGGGGTAATGGCTACACCTTC; cdr3_aa: CASSWFRGNGYTF
clone_size: many; d_call: NA; j_call: TRBJ2-6; v_call: TRBV12-3/TRBV12-4; cdr3_nt: TGTGCCAGCAGTTGGAACTCTGGGGCCAACGTCCTGACTTTC; cdr3_aa: CASSWNSGANVLTF
clone_size: many; d_call: NA; j_call: TRBJ2-5; v_call: TRBV20-1; cdr3_nt: TGCAGTGCCAATCCGCCCTCAGAGACCCAGTACTTC; cdr3_aa: CSANPPSETQYF
clone_size: NA; d_call: TRBD1; j_call: TRBJ1-5; v_call: TRBV7-9; cdr3_nt: TGTGCCAGCAGCTTATATGCTTCCGGGACAGGGTTAGACAATCAGCCCCAGCATTTT; cdr3_aa: CASSLYASGTGLDNQPQHF
clone_size: NA; d_call: NA; j_call: TRBJ2-7; v_call: TRBV20-1; cdr3_nt: TGCAGTGCCCCCGGGACGGTAACCTACGAGCAGTACTTC; cdr3_aa: CSAPGTVTYEQYF
clone_size: many; d_call: TRBD1; j_call: TRBJ1-5; v_call: TRBV27; cdr3_nt: TGTGCCAGCAGCTCGGACAGGGCTGGCAATCAGCCCCAGCATTTT; cdr3_aa: CASSSDRAGNQPQHF
clone_size: many; d_call: NA; j_call: TRBJ2-7; v_call: TRBV28; cdr3_nt: TGTGCCAGCAGTCCACTCGGGGTTTCCTACGAGCAGTACTTC; cdr3_aa: CASSPLGVSYEQYF
clone_size: few; d_call: NA; j_call: TRBJ2-2; v_call: TRBV27; cdr3_nt: TGTGCCAGCAGTTTAATAACTAGTAGGGTAACCGGGGAGCTGTTTTTT; cdr3_aa: CASSLITSRVTGELFF
clone_size: many; d_call: NA; j_call: TRBJ2-7; v_call: TRBV7-6; cdr3_nt: TGTGCCAGCAGCTTAAATCCCTTTAAACTCGGCTCCTACGAGCAGTACTTC; cdr3_aa: CASSLNPFKLGSYEQYF
clone_size: few; d_call: TRBD2; j_call: TRBJ2-1; v_call: TRBV5-1; cdr3_nt: TGCGCCAGCAGCTTGGGAATGGCGACTAGCGTATACAATGAGCAGTTCTTC; cdr3_aa: CASSLGMATSVYNEQFF
clone_size: many; d_call: NA; j_call: TRBJ2-5; v_call: TRBV28; cdr3_nt: TGTGCCAGCAGTTACGACCGGCAAGATCGGAAAGAGACCCAGTACTTC; cdr3_aa: CASSYDRQDRKETQYF
clone_size: many; d_call: TRBD1; j_call: TRBJ1-1; v_call: TRBV6-1; cdr3_nt: TGTGCCAGCAGCAATAGCGGAATACAGGGGGGAGCTTTCTTT; cdr3_aa: CASSNSGIQGGAFF
clone_size: many; d_call: TRBD1; j_call: TRBJ1-6; v_call: TRBV27; cdr3_nt: TGTGCCAGCAGTTTATCGATGGACCTAACAGGGGAGAGATCACCCCTCCACTTT; cdr3_aa: CASSLSMDLTGERSPLHF
clone_size: many; d_call: NA; j_call: TRBJ1-1; v_call: TRBV27; cdr3_nt: TGTGCCAGCAAAGAACGGGGGGGCAACACTGAAGCTTTCTTT; cdr3_aa: CASKERGGNTEAFF
clone_size: few; d_call: TRBD1; j_call: TRBJ2-1; v_call: TRBV12-3/TRBV12-4; cdr3_nt: TGTGCCAGCAGTTCCGGGACAGGGGGGCTCTACAATGAGCAGTTCTTC; cdr3_aa: CASSSGTGGLYNEQFF
clone_size: NA; d_call: TRBD2; j_call: TRBJ2-2; v_call: TRBV5-1; cdr3_nt: TGCGCCAGCAGCCCCTGGACGGGGGGGCAAAGCGGGGAGCTGTTTTTT; cdr3_aa: CASSPWTGGQSGELFF
clone_size: few; d_call: NA; j_call: TRBJ1-3; v_call: TRBV6-1; cdr3_nt: TGTGCCAGCAGTGAAAAAGAGAATGGAAACACCATATATTTT; cdr3_aa: CASSEKENGNTIYF
clone_size: few; d_call: TRBD1; j_call: TRBJ2-5; v_call: TRBV29-1; cdr3_nt: TGCAGCGTTGGGATTCCCGGACAGGAAGGAAAGACCCAGTACTTC; cdr3_aa: CSVGIPGQEGKTQYF
clone_size: NA; d_call: NA; j_call: TRBJ2-1; v_call: TRBV4-1; cdr3_nt: TGCGCCAGCAGCCTTGTTAGCGGTAGTGGCTCCTACAATGAGCAGTTCTTC; cdr3_aa: CASSLVSGSGSYNEQFF
clone_size: many; d_call: NA; j_call: TRBJ2-4; v_call: TRBV11-2; cdr3_nt: TGTGCCAGCAGCTTAGGAGGGGGAGACGGGAACATTCAGTACTTC; cdr3_aa: CASSLGGGDGNIQYF
clone_size: many; d_call: NA; j_call: TRBJ2-7; v_call: TRBV20-1; cdr3_nt: TGCAGTTATGAAGGGGGGTTAGACTCCTACGAGCAGTACTTC; cdr3_aa: CSYEGGLDSYEQYF
clone_size: many; d_call: NA; j_call: TRBJ1-1; v_call: TRBV27; cdr3_nt: TGTGCCAGCTCATCAACGTCAACGGCGGACACTGAAGCTTTCTTT; cdr3_aa: CASSSTSTADTEAFF
clone_size: few; d_call: TRBD2; j_call: TRBJ2-1; v_call: TRBV9; cdr3_nt: TGTGCCAGCAGTCTAGCGGAGTTCAATGAGCAGTTCTTC; cdr3_aa: CASSLAEFNEQFF
clone_size: many; d_call: TRBD2; j_call: TRBJ2-1; v_call: TRBV18; cdr3_nt: TGTGCCAGCTCACCACCGGAGATAGGACTAGCTACCTACAATGAGCAGTTCTTC; cdr3_aa: CASSPPEIGLATYNEQFF
clone_size: few; d_call: NA; j_call: TRBJ2-7; v_call: TRBV20-1; cdr3_nt: TGCAGTGCTGAATTTTACGGGATCTCCTACGAGCAGTACTTC; cdr3_aa: CSAEFYGISYEQYF
clone_size: many; d_call: NA; j_call: TRBJ2-7; v_call: TRBV28; cdr3_nt: TGTGCCAGCAAGGGACGGACCTACGAGCAGTACTTC; cdr3_aa: CASKGRTYEQYF
clone_size: NA; d_call: NA; j_call: TRBJ2-1; v_call: TRBV12-3/TRBV12-4; cdr3_nt: TGTGCCAGCAGTCCACGACTAGTTGAGCAGTTCTTC; cdr3_aa: CASSPRLVEQFF
clone_size: many; d_call: NA; j_call: TRBJ2-1; v_call: TRBV14; cdr3_nt: TGTGCCAGCAGCGAGGGAGATTTAGGGACCCTTCCACTAGATGAGCAGTTCTTC; cdr3_aa: CASSEGDLGTLPLDEQFF
clone_size: few; d_call: NA; j_call: TRBJ2-1; v_call: TRBV7-9; cdr3_nt: TGTGCCAGCAGCTCACGACGCGGGGGCGCGGTATACAATGAGCAGTTCTTC; cdr3_aa: CASSSRRGGAVYNEQFF
clone_size: many; d_call: TRBD2; j_call: TRBJ2-7; v_call: TRBV2; cdr3_nt: TGTGCCAGCAGACCACTAGCGGGAGACGAGCAGTACTTC; cdr3_aa: CASRPLAGDEQYF
clone_size: few; d_call: NA; j_call: TRBJ2-1; v_call: TRBV20-1; cdr3_nt: TGCAGTGCTAGAGTTAGCGGCTTCCCCTACAATGAGCAGTTCTTC; cdr3_aa: CSARVSGFPYNEQFF
clone_size: NA; d_call: NA; j_call: TRBJ2-7; v_call: TRBV20-1; cdr3_nt: TGCAGTGCCGGCCCGGACGGTTTCTACGAGCAGTACTTC; cdr3_aa: CSAGPDGFYEQYF
clone_size: NA; d_call: TRBD1; j_call: TRBJ1-2; v_call: TRBV5-4; cdr3_nt: TGTGCCAGCAGCCAGGAGGGACAGCTTAACCAAATGACGTATGGCTACACCTTC; cdr3_aa: CASSQEGQLNQMTYGYTF
clone_size: many; d_call: NA; j_call: TRBJ2-1; v_call: TRBV28; cdr3_nt: TGTGCCAGCAGCGGGGGGAGACAGGGAGACAATGAGCAGTTCTTC; cdr3_aa: CASSGGRQGDNEQFF
clone_size: few; d_call: NA; j_call: TRBJ1-4; v_call: TRBV6-1; cdr3_nt: TGTGCCAGCACAAGAACAGGGAAAACTAATGAAAAACTGTTTTTT; cdr3_aa: CASTRTGKTNEKLFF
clone_size: many; d_call: NA; j_call: TRBJ1-2; v_call: TRBV5-1; cdr3_nt: TGCGCCAGCAGCGACTCGGGACCCTCGCGGGGCTACACCTTC; cdr3_aa: CASSDSGPSRGYTF
clone_size: many; d_call: TRBD1; j_call: TRBJ1-2; v_call: TRBV27; cdr3_nt: TGTGCCAGCAAACCCTCGAGGACAGGGGACTATGGCTACACCTTC; cdr3_aa: CASKPSRTGDYGYTF